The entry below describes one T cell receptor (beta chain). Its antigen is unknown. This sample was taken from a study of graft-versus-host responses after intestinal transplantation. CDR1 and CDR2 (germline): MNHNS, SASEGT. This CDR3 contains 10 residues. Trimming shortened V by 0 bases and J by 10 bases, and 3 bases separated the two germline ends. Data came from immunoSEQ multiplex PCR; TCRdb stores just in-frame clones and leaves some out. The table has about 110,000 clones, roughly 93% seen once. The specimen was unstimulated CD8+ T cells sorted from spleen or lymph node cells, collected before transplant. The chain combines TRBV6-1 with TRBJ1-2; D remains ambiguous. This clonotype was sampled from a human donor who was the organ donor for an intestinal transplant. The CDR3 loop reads CASSEAYYTF. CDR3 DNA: TGTGCCAGCAGTGAAGCGTACTACACCTTC.